This TCR beta chain was documented in a study of tumor and adjacent non-tumor tissue in lung cancer. Study at large: There were some 11 adenocarcinoma, a couple of squamous cell carcinoma and 1 small cell lung cancer cases.

The study's findings and limits: Tumor repertoires had a smaller top 100 clone share than normal lung. Tumor tissue had significantly higher TCR diversity than normal lung. Tumor TCR diversity, when higher, was linked to shorter survival.

Germline CDR1 and CDR2: SQVTM and ANQGSEA. The CDR3 has 18 residues. No cell sorting was done before RNA was extracted from the tissue. This non-tumor lung sample came from over 3 cm beyond the tumor edge. In this sample, this clonotype turned up once. Its specificity is not known. Relative to the germline gene, one junction end is altered; a read error may explain this. The library came from three nested PCR rounds adapted from ARM-PCR protocols. Via MiXCR, TCRdb re-called the multiplex PCR reads, giving one row per CDR3 protein. The data contain about 98,000 distinct CDR3 sequences, 80% of them singletons.

This sequence joins TRBV29-1 and TRBJ2-3; 10 positions match TRBD2. The TCR originated in a man between 60 and 75 years old with small cell lung cancer. The sample was distant non-tumor lung tissue. The DNA for the CDR3 is TGCAGCGTAGGCCGGGGTTGGGGGCTAGCGGGAGTAGCAGATACGCGGTATTTT. This codes for CSVGRGWGLAGVADTRYF.